This T cell receptor beta chain emerged from a study of T cells in Graves' hyperthyroidism and ophthalmopathy. Deletions cut 0 bases from V and 6 bases from J, with 9 bases between. Germline V gives CDR1 MNHEY, CDR2 SMNVEV (reference sequence). The CDR3 has 13 amino acids. In regard to this clonotype: The antigen is not known.

RNA transcripts provided the source from which TCR beta CDR3 regions were amplified. The HTBI primer set served for first-round RT-PCR of the TCR CDR3. One entry per CDR3 protein, called by TCRdb with MiXCR from the multiplex PCR reads. This table holds hundreds of thousands of distinct CDR3 sequences, about 20% found once. Findings of the study overall: Most thyroid clonotypes that were expanded above 0.001 also turned up in blood.

The sequenced sample consisted of blood. The chain links TRBV27 to TRBJ2-7; the D gene could be TRBD1 or TRBD2 (5 bases each). The TCR originated in a young man with Graves' ophthalmopathy. This chain's CDR3 is CASSLSGPLEQYF. The CDR3 DNA is TGTGCCAGCAGTTTATCGGGACCCCTCGAGCAGTACTTC.